The subject of this entry is one T cell receptor (beta chain). Its antigen remains unidentified. The sample comes from a study of T cell responses to AZD1222 COVID-19 vaccine. Broader study findings: Per reports, nearly half of all spike-specific TCRs target regions that are unmutated in variants. In all cases, repertoires were sampled only after the peak T cell response.

Germline V lookup: CDR1 SGHTA, CDR2 FQGNSA. The CDR3 is 16 residues long. V was clipped by 4 bases and J by 1 base, with 15 bases between them. Generated by immunoSEQ multiplex PCR, the TCRdb table keeps only in-frame clones and is missing some. The sample holds 200,000 or so clones; 85% to 95% are singletons and the top ten take 0.9% to 1.1%. This sequence joins TRBV7-2 and TRBJ2-3; D unclear. Sequencing used peripheral blood, obtained 28 days after the second AZD1222 dose. This sequence was found in an adult who received the AZD1222 COVID-19 vaccine. The CDR3 loop reads CASSSRVLLGTDTQYF. The CDR3 bases are TGTGCCAGCAGCTCCCGGGTCCTGTTGGGCACAGATACGCAGTATTTT. Full variable domain (outside the CDR3, taken from reference TRBV7-2 and TRBJ2-3): GAGVSQSPSNKVTEKGKDVELRCDPISGHTALYWYRQSLGQGLEFLIYFQGNSAPDKSGLPSDRFSAERTGGSVSTLTIQRTQQEDSAVYLCASSSRVLLGTDTQYFGPGTRLTVL.